There are a few counts of the clone carrying this T cell receptor (beta chain). The antigen is unknown. This CDR3 spans 15 amino acids. CDR1 is MDHEN, CDR2 SYDVKM, per germline. V was pared by 3 bases and J by 5 bases, with 7 bases of the junction left unmatched. The data are from a study of T cell repertoires in cytomegalovirus infection. The overall study: Based on public TCR beta signatures, there were indications of CMV infection and of a matching HLA type.

TCRdb called the reads again in MiXCR, with one record for every CDR3 protein. This sample has roughly 500,000 distinct CDR3 sequences; about 33% occur once, and the top ten carry roughly 16%. The sample consisted of cultured PBMCs, taken from culture after CMV antigen stimulation. The chain links TRBV28 to TRBJ2-1; 7 bases align to TRBD2. The sequence came from a human donor in good health (CMV status not recorded). Some clones in this sample may be carry-over from other donors' samples. The chain's CDR3 is CASSFWASGHNEQFF. The DNA of the CDR3 is TGTGCCAGCAGTTTCTGGGCTAGCGGTCACAATGAGCAGTTCTTC.